This T cell receptor (beta chain) is from a study of human T cells and chemical hapten exposure. Study outcomes and limitations: With alopecia, donors may have immune responses unlike healthy people's.

Unique molecular identifiers were attached to individual cDNA molecules within the library. Using its own MiXCR run on the RACE reads, TCRdb lists one record per CDR3 protein. The sample lists roughly 100,000 distinct CDR3 sequences, roughly 12% occurring once. Sample time point: pre-sensitization, week 0. Sample treatment: therapeutic diphenylcyclopropenone sensitization with weekly scalp DPC. Total RNA was isolated from whole blood that had not been fractionated. This clonotype was seen a few times. Its antigen is not identified. The CDR3 runs to 17 residues. The junction had 11 bases not matched to a gene; V was cut back by 0 bases and J by 5 bases. CDR1 SGHRS and CDR2 YFSETQ come from the germline V gene.

The chain has TRBV5-1 and TRBJ1-2, with TRBD1 identical over 9 bases. The TCR originated in a woman in her forties or fifties with alopecia areata. Some clones in this sample may be carry-over from other donors' samples. The source was whole blood, collected in connection with sensitization to the hapten diphenylcyclopropenone (DPC). The CDR3 protein is CASSLDGTGILAYGYTF. CDR3 DNA: TGCGCCAGCAGCTTGGACGGGACAGGGATTCTTGCGTATGGCTACACCTTC.